This is a list of T cell receptor beta chains from one sample in a study of blood T cells in healthy people across ages. TCRdb processed the 5' RACE reads anew with MiXCR; each CDR3 protein has one entry. This table holds roughly 2 million distinct CDR3 sequences, 49% found once. The source material was blood. The receptors derive from a woman between 40 and 50 years old in good health. CDR3s include the opening cysteine and the closing phenylalanine or tryptophan. A D gene is named only where the DNA matches it firmly. Part of the rows lack a size; the others show once, few, many or a class for expanded clones.

CSVEEAGSGYTF | TGCAGCGTTGAAGAGGCAGGGAGTGGCTACACCTTC | NA | TRBV29-1 | NA | TRBJ1-2
CASKRDGETQYF | TGTGCCAGCAAGAGGGACGGAGAGACCCAGTACTTC | NA | TRBV2 | NA | TRBJ2-5
CASGASLLDLQYF | TGTGCCAGCGGCGCTTCCCTTCTGGACCTGCAGTACTTC | NA | TRBV2 | NA | TRBJ2-5
CSGAGGRDTEAFF | TGCAGCGGGGCAGGGGGCAGGGACACTGAAGCTTTCTTT | TRBD1 | TRBV29-1 | few | TRBJ1-1
CASSSWGTGGAGHGYTF | TGTGCCAGCAGCTCCTGGGGGACAGGGGGCGCAGGCCATGGCTACACCTTC | TRBD1 | TRBV7-2 | NA | TRBJ1-2
CASSVGTGRETQYF | TGTGCCAGCAGCGTGGGGACAGGGCGAGAGACCCAGTACTTC | TRBD1 | TRBV9 | many | TRBJ2-5
CASSQDIYNYGYTF | TGTGCCAGCAGCCAGGACATATATAACTATGGCTACACCTTC | NA | TRBV9 | once | TRBJ1-2
CSVVTGARGDTQYF | TGCAGCGTTGTGACAGGGGCAAGGGGAGATACGCAGTATTTT | TRBD1 | TRBV29-1 | NA | TRBJ2-3
CASSQKQGLGEKLFF | TGCGCCAGCAGCCAGAAACAGGGGCTTGGGGAAAAACTGTTTTTT | TRBD1 | TRBV5-1 | NA | TRBJ1-4
CASRPGTGTQNIQYF | TGTGCCAGCCGTCCCGGGACAGGGACCCAAAACATTCAGTACTTC | TRBD1 | TRBV28 | NA | TRBJ2-4
CASSLRLGTGLQETQYF | TGCGCCAGCAGCTTGCGGCTCGGGACGGGACTGCAAGAGACCCAGTACTTC | NA | TRBV5-1 | few | TRBJ2-5
CASSLNGGTYEQYF | TGTGCCAGCAGTCTCAACGGGGGCACCTACGAGCAGTACTTC | NA | TRBV28 | NA | TRBJ2-7